The rows below give T cell receptor beta chains drawn from one sample of a study of control samples from healthy donors and cancer patients. Sequenced by immunoSEQ multiplex PCR; TCRdb stores in-frame clones only, minus some. The sample lists fewer than 200,000 clones, around 93% occurring once. The sequenced material came from blood. The receptors were sampled from a woman aged 60 to 75 in good health. Both conserved end residues are part of each CDR3. Fields, in order: clone size, V gene, D gene, J gene, CDR3 protein, CDR3 DNA. D genes are given only for firm matches. For some rows the clone size is stated as once, few or many, or as a class when expanded; others skip it.

>once|TRBV9|-|TRBJ1-2
CASSVARTSYGYTF
TGTGCCAGCAGCGTAGCCCGGACCAGCTATGGCTACACCTTC
>-|TRBV5-1|-|TRBJ2-6
CASSGTREAGANVLTF
TGCGCCAGCAGCGGCACGAGGGAAGCTGGGGCCAACGTCCTGACTTTC
>-|TRBV6-5|-|TRBJ1-4
CASSLFRDSGEKLFF
TGTGCCAGCAGCCTATTCCGGGACTCAGGGGAAAAACTGTTTTTT
>-|TRBV10-3|-|TRBJ1-3
CAATRETASGNTIYF
TGTGCCGCGACCAGGGAGACGGCCTCTGGAAACACCATATATTTT
>-|TRBV2|-|TRBJ2-5
CASSGGTGETQYF
TGTGCCAGCAGTGGAGGGACTGGAGAGACCCAGTACTTC
>-|TRBV18|-|TRBJ1-1
CASSPRGGGGTEAFF
TGTGCCAGCTCACCGCGGGGAGGCGGTGGCACTGAAGCTTTCTTT
>-|TRBV10-3|TRBD1|TRBJ1-3
CAIRTGGISGNTIYF
TGTGCCATCCGGACAGGGGGGATCTCTGGAAACACCATATATTTT
>-|TRBV18|-|TRBJ1-3
CASSRREGSGNTIYF
TGTGCCAGCTCTCGAAGAGAGGGCTCTGGAAACACCATATATTTT
>-|TRBV10-2|TRBD2|TRBJ2-3
CASSDGGSGGVSTDTQYF
TGCGCCAGCAGTGATGGGGGTAGCGGGGGGGTTAGCACAGATACGCAGTATTTT
>-|TRBV6-2/TRBV6-3|TRBD1|TRBJ2-7
CASSYSGDRSYEQYF
TGTGCCAGCAGTTACTCTGGGGACAGGAGCTACGAGCAGTACTTC
>-|TRBV9|TRBD2|TRBJ2-5
CASSNRRTSGGQETQYF
TGTGCCAGCTCCAACCGTCGGACTAGCGGGGGGCAAGAGACCCAGTACTTC
>-|TRBV7-2|-|TRBJ2-1
CASSLAGRGGNYNEQFF
TGTGCCAGCAGCTTGGCGGGTCGCGGGGGCAACTACAATGAGCAGTTCTTC
>-|TRBV27|-|TRBJ2-7
CASSLSGGELSYEQYF
TGTGCCAGCAGTTTATCGGGCGGGGAGCTCTCCTACGAGCAGTACTTC
>-|TRBV5-1|TRBD1|TRBJ2-7
CASSLFPGQSYEQYF
TGCGCCAGCAGCTTGTTTCCGGGACAGTCCTACGAGCAGTACTTC
>-|TRBV3-1/TRBV3-2|-|TRBJ2-5
CASRTTQETQYF
TGTGCCAGCAGGACTACCCAAGAGACCCAGTACTTC
>-|TRBV7-3|-|TRBJ1-3
CASSSPRRGNTIYF
TGTGCCAGCAGCTCCCCCAGGAGGGGAAACACCATATATTTT
>once|TRBV7-8|TRBD1|TRBJ2-3
CASSYTEQGWDTQYF
TGTGCCAGCAGCTACACCGAACAGGGGTGGGATACGCAGTATTTT
>-|TRBV6-1|TRBD1|TRBJ1-1
CASSEVTGQGGRTEAFF
TGTGCCAGCAGTGAAGTTACGGGACAGGGGGGTCGAACTGAAGCTTTCTTT